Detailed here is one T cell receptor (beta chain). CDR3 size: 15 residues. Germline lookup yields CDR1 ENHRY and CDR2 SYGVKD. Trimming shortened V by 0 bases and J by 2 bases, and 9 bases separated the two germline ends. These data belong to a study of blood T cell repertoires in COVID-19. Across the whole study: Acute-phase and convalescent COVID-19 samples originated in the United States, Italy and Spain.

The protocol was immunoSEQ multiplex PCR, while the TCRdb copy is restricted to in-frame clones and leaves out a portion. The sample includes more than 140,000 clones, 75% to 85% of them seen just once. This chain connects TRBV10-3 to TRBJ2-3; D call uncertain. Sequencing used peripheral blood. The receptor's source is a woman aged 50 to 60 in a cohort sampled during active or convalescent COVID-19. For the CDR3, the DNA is TGTGCCATCAGTGAGTCCGTAGACTCCACAGATACGCAGTATTTT. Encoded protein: CAISESVDSTDTQYF.